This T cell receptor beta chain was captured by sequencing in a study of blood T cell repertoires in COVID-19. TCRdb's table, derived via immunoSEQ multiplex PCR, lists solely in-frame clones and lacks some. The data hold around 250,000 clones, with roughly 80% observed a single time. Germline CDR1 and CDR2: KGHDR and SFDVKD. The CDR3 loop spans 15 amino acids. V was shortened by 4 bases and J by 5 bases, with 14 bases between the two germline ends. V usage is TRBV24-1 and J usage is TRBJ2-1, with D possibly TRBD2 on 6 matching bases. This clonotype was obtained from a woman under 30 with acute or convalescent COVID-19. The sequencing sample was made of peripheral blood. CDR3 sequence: CATSESGGKDNEQFF. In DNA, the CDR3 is TGTGCCACCAGTGAAAGTGGCGGGAAAGACAATGAGCAGTTCTTC.